The 7 T cell receptor beta chains below come from one sample, sequenced in a study of blood T cells in healthy people across ages. Primers used in a second PCR of about 7 to 12 cycles were a sample-barcoded 5' primer and a J-beta primer mix. TCRdb reanalysed the 5' RACE reads using MiXCR and keeps one entry per CDR3 protein. The sample consists of about 930,000 distinct CDR3 sequences, roughly 28% of them appearing once. The sample was also reused in another study, on T cells of mothers and their children.

Sample: blood. The receptor set was obtained from a woman in her thirties or forties in good health.

The CDR3 reads CASSLDARTDTEAFF. The CDR3 DNA follows: TGCGCCAGCAGCTTGGATGCTAGGACCGACACTGAAGCTTTCTTT. J is TRBJ1-1 and V is TRBV5-1; D is unclear. V shed 0 bases and J shed 3 bases, with 12 bases lying between them. Germline-derived CDR1 and CDR2 are SGHRS and YFSETQ. The CDR3 runs 15 residues.

This clonotype was counted a few times. The gene calls are TRBV5-1 and TRBJ2-6; D is ambiguous. CDR1 is SGHRS and CDR2 is YFSETQ in the germline V gene. Trimming pared 9 bases from V and 3 bases from J, leaving 7 bases between. This CDR3 is built from 12 residues. The CDR3 sequence: CATLNGANVLTF. The CDR3, as DNA: TGCGCCACCCTGAATGGGGCCAACGTCCTGACTTTC. The entire variable domain, with the rest obtained from reference TRBV5-1 and TRBJ2-6, is as follows: KAGVTQTPRYLIKTRGQQVTLSCSPISGHRSVSWYQQTPGQGLQFLFEYFSETQRNKGNFPGRFSGRQFSNSRSEMNVSTLELGDSALYLCATLNGANVLTFGAGSRLTVL.

This clonotype showed up many times. The J gene is TRBJ1-4, the V gene TRBV28; no clear D. Trimming pared 3 bases from V and 8 bases from J, leaving 4 bases between. CDR1 MDHEN and CDR2 SYDVKM come from the germline V gene. This CDR3 comprises 11 residues. The DNA for the CDR3 is TGTGCCAGCAGTTTGCGAGAAAAACTGTTTTTT. Protein: CASSLREKLFF. Full variable domain (rest looked up from reference TRBV28 and TRBJ1-4): DVKVTQSSRYLVKRTGEKVFLECVQDMDHENMFWYRQDPGLGLRLIYFSYDVKMKEKGDIPEGYSVSREKKERFSLILESASTNQTSMYLCASSLREKLFFGSGTQLSVL.

This clonotype was recorded many times. The chain has TRBV15 and TRBJ1-2, with D hard to call. Germline V gene lookup returns CDR1 LNHNV and CDR2 YYDKDF (reference sequence). The CDR3 length is 14 residues. The ends were cut back, 5 bases at V and 6 bases at J, with 16 bases in the middle. The CDR3 protein is CATSAMGRTNGYTF. The CDR3 DNA sequence: TGTGCCACCAGCGCCATGGGAAGGACGAATGGCTACACCTTC.

The chain joins TRBV20-1 to TRBJ1-6, with D tentatively TRBD1 (6 bases). CDR1 and CDR2 from the germline V gene are DFQATT and SNEGSKA (reference sequence). V was trimmed by 2 bases and J by 6 bases, leaving 11 bases between them. The CDR3 contains 14 residues. This chain's CDR3 is CSARQGTGNSPLHF. The CDR3 coding sequence is TGCAGTGCTAGACAGGGGACTGGTAATTCACCCCTCCACTTT.

Concerning this clonotype: The junction does not match germline at one end; this may be a read error. The gene calls are TRBV3-1 and TRBJ1-2; D is undetermined. This CDR3 spans 13 amino acids. CDR1 is LGHDT, CDR2 YNNKEL, per germline (reference sequence). Written as DNA, the CDR3 is TGTGCCGGCAGCCCCGGCAGCCCCTATGGCTACACCTTC. Protein: CAGSPGSPYGYTF.

As regards this clonotype: Compared with germline, one end of the junction differs, possibly owing to a read error. The chain employs TRBV6-2 or TRBV6-3 and TRBJ2-1; tentatively, D is TRBD2 (5 bases). CDR1 and CDR2 from the germline V gene are MNHEY and SVGEGT. This CDR3 is 12 amino acids long. The CDR3 is CASRTPIGEQVF. The CDR3 DNA reads as TGTGCCAGCAGAACACCGATCGGGGAGCAGGTCTTC.